The following is a TCR beta chain sequence with its context. Its antigen is currently unknown. Both 60 Vbeta primers and 13 Jbeta primers went into the PCR. The data were produced by immunoSEQ multiplex PCR, yet TCRdb's version contains in-frame clones alone and is incomplete. The sample includes under 65,000 clones. Unrecorded immune exposures were likely, despite nominal health at sampling. Germline loops: CDR1 SGHDT, CDR2 YYEEEE. Trimming removed 0 bases from V and 0 bases from J, with 12 bases in between. The CDR3 contains 16 residues. The source of the sample is a study of cytomegalovirus exposure and HLA in healthy donors. Study-level points and caveats: Reported results showed that the classifier diagnosed cytomegalovirus status with high specificity and sensitivity. In a later analysis, V- and J-gene trimming of beta chains associated with a DCLRE1C missense variant, replicated independently. An analysis was carried out at a later point. It showed that HLA-associated TCR beta chains were more clonally expanded than equally common non-associated chains.

The source material was PBMCs. V gene TRBV5-6 combines with J gene TRBJ1-2, with D perhaps matching TRBD1 (5 bases). The receptor was derived from a woman between 40 and 50 years old in good health and CMV-seronegative. CDR3 DNA sequence: TGTGCCAGCAGCTTGGGCGCGGGGCGAACTAACTATGGCTACACCTTC. This encodes CASSLGAGRTNYGYTF.